Given below is one T cell receptor beta chain in context. Its antigen is not known. The data were taken from a study of shared clonotypes between healthy human individuals. Overall study results and limits: Naive subsets generally exceeded memory subsets in estimated richness.

CD45RO-negative CD8 cells positively selected for CCR7 made up the naive population, which excluded terminally differentiated effector memory CD45RA+ cells. The study enrolled healthy HIV-negative adults without recent acute infections or vaccinations as donors. Caucasian adults residing in Nashville, Tennessee made up all the donors. The germline V gene has CDR1 SGHAT and CDR2 FQNNGV. This CDR3 is 17 amino acids long. The V and J ends lost 0 bases and 2 bases, in that order; junction bases with no gene match: 8. Investigators spread the genomic DNA of each subset evenly over several immunoSEQ plates. The assay was immunoSEQ multiplex PCR, and TCRdb's table has in-frame clones only and misses some. The table records about 2 million clones, around 96% of them present only once.

The chain recombines TRBV11-2 with TRBJ2-3; 7 bases map to TRBD2. The sequencing sample was made of naive CD8+ T cells sorted from blood. This sequence originates from a man in his late teens or twenties in good health. CDR3 nucleotide sequence: TGTGCCAGCAGCTTAGAAGTAGGCGGGGGATACACAGATACGCAGTATTTT. It translates to CASSLEVGGGYTDTQYF.